This record concerns one T cell receptor (beta chain) sequence. The table came from immunoSEQ multiplex PCR; TCRdb's copy has only in-frame clones and leaves some out. The data hold 45,000 to 60,000 clones, with around 92% observed a single time. CDR3 length: 14 residues. Germline assignment: CDR1 WNHNN and CDR2 SYGVQD (reference sequence). V was pared by 10 bases and J by 2 bases, with 6 bases of the junction left unmatched. These data are taken from a study of blood T cell repertoires in COVID-19. The gene calls are TRBV10-1 and TRBJ2-3; TRBD2 agrees at 10 bases. The sample consisted of peripheral blood. This TCR derives from a human donor in a cohort sampled during active COVID-19. This chain's CDR3 is CAMRLAGHTDTQYF. The DNA for the CDR3 is TGCGCCATGCGACTAGCGGGCCACACAGATACGCAGTATTTT.